This TCR beta chain was identified during a study of monozygotic twins with inflammatory bowel disease (dated by TCRdb to the late 2010s). A note on the overall study: In total, around 30 monozygotic twin pairs made up the full study: 19 Danish pairs, all IBD-discordant, plus nine German pairs, of which four were IBD-concordant and five were IBD-discordant. Within discordant pairs, disease-associated traits were sought mainly by comparing IBD patients with their genetically identical healthy co-twins. Each individual had, on average, about 151 000 unique TCRalpha sequences and 181 000 unique TCRbeta sequences available for analysis.

What the research found in general, with its limitations: Repertoire similarity did not differ between concordant and discordant twins, which could be due to limited statistical power. IBD patients had lower TCRbeta repertoire diversity, measured by the inverse Simpson index, than their healthy co-twins. The analysis was unable to tell different T cell subtypes apart. Compared with healthy twins, IBD patients had fewer clonotypes in common with other individuals, a difference most pronounced in patients showing signs of disease activity. No single strong signal or clonotype linked to IBD turned up in the results, so the idea that one exists was not supported. Background noise and inter-individual variability may have been introduced into the repertoires by the differing immunosuppressive treatments among patients.

Inclusive of the bounding cysteine and phenylalanine, the CDR3 is 16 residues long. No DNA is recorded. CDR1 and CDR2, looked up from the germline V gene (reference sequence), are DFQATT and SNEGSKA. Receptor libraries were prepared by 5' RACE. The input for every TCR library was around 3,600 ng of total RNA. For each sample, cDNA synthesis was carried out in eight separate reactions using SMARTScribe reverse transcriptase. During cDNA synthesis, template switching introduced unique molecular identifiers that contained a 6-nucleotide sample barcode. Amplification of TCRalpha and TCRbeta cDNA involved two nested PCRs of approximately 16 and 9 cycles, and each PCR was followed by bead purification. Before amplification, the cDNA was treated with uracil DNA-glycosylase and purified using the QIAquick PCR purification kit. The second PCR added Illumina TruSeq-compatible adapters along with sample-specific barcodes. Library quality and concentration were assessed using TapeStation and Qubit, and 5 ng of each library was pooled. Sequencing of the pooled libraries was done on an Illumina HiSeq2500 single-index Rapid Run using custom sequencing primers and 2 x 100 bp reads. In the source study's methods: MiGEC version 1.2.6 was used for UMI-based consensus assembly, which corrected PCR and sequencing errors. MiXCR version 2.1.1 was used for V(D)J alignment, clonotype assembly and CDR3 extraction. Normalisation of gene usage, clonotype sharing and MAIT/NKT TCR abundance was achieved by analysing the top 1000, 10 000 and 20 000 clonotypes per sample. After downsampling to 27 000 UMIs, diversity was calculated as the inverse Simpson index using the vegan R package. Paired Mann-Whitney U tests on discordant twin pairs were used, with Benjamini-Hochberg multiple-testing correction. Each entry corresponds to one CDR3 protein sequence from reads that TCRdb reprocessed, and DNA is not given. The authors' filters were not applied to this entry. The sample table on file contains approximately 150,000 distinct CDR3 sequences. Roughly 2.4% of the sample is taken by the ten largest.

From each donor, a roughly 2.5 ml peripheral blood sample was drawn into PAXgene tubes and stored at -80 degrees C. Without T cell sorting, total RNA was isolated from whole blood using the PAXgene blood miRNA kit on an automated QIAcube. Deep TCRalpha and TCRbeta repertoire profiling with unique molecular barcoding was performed on peripheral blood of monozygotic twin pairs concordant or discordant for inflammatory bowel disease. Smoking habits were recorded for all twin pairs, and individuals were classified as current, former or never smokers. As regards this clonotype: The target of this receptor is not known.

The TCR comes from a human donor with ulcerative colitis or Crohn's disease, or a healthy co-twin of an affected twin (not recorded which). The sample was blood. This chain is built from TRBV20-1 and TRBJ2-1; as DNA is missing, the TRBD2 call by TCRdb cannot be tested. The CDR3 amino acid sequence is: CSARELTSLSYNEQFF.